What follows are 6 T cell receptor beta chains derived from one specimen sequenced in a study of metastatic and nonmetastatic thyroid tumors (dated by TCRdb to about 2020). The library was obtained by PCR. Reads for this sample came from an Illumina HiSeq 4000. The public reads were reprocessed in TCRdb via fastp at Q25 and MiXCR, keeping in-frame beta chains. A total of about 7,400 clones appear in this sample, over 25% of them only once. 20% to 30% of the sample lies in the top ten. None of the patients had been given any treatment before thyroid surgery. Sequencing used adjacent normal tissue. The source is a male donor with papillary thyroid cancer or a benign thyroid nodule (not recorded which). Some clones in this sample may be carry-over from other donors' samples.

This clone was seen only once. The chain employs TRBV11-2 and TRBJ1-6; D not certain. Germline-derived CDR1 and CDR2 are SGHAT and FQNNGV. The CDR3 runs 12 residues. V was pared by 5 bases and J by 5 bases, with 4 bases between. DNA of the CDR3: TGTGCCAGCAGCCAGGATAATTCACCCCTCCACTTT. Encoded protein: CASSQDNSPLHF.

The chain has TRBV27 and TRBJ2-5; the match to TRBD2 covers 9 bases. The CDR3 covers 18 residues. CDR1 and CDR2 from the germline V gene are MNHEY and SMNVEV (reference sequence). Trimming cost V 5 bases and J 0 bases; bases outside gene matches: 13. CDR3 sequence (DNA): TGTGCCAGCAGTCCCGGGACTAGCTTGATGGTGTACCAAGAGACCCAGTACTTC. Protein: CASSPGTSLMVYQETQYF.

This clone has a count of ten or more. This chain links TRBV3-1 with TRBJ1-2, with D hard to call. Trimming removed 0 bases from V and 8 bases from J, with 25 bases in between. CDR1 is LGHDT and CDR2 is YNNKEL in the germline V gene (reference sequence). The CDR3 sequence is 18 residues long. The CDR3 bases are TGTGCCAGCAGCCAAGATGGCAGGCCTCATTCTAAACATCACGGCTACACCTTC. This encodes CASSQDGRPHSKHHGYTF.

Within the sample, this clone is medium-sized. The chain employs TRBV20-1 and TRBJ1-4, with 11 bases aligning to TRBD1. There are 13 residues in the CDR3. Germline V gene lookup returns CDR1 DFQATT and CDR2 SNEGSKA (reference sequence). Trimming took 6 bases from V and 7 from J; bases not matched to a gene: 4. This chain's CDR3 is CSARTGGGEKLFF. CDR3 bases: TGCAGTGCGCGGACAGGGGGCGGTGAAAAACTGTTTTTT.

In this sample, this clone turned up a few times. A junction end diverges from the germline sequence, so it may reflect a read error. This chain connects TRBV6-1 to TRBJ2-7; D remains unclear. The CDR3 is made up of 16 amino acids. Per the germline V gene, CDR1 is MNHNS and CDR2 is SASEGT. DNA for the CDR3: TGTGCCATCAGTGAGGCGTTATCAGCCTTCTCCTACGAGCAGTACTTC. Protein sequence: CAISEALSAFSYEQYF.

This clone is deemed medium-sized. Here the CDR3 reads CASSTPGQITDTQYF. DNA for the CDR3: TGTGCCAGTAGTACCCCGGGACAGATCACAGATACGCAGTATTTT. J is TRBJ2-3 and V is TRBV19; 7 bases line up with TRBD1. The J segment lost 2 bases and the V segment lost 4 bases, leaving 6 bases of the junction unmatched. CDR1 and CDR2 (germline): LNHDA, SQIVND (reference sequence). The CDR3 contains 15 residues.